This paragraph reports one T cell receptor (beta chain). CDR1 is KGHSH and CDR2 is LQKENI in the germline V gene. The germline V and J ends were trimmed by 4 bases and 4 bases, with 10 bases remaining between them. The CDR3 is 13 residues long. This entry comes from a study of beta chain features in type 1 diabetes. Isolated RNA was reverse transcribed in full, so expressed TCRB transcripts were sequenced. Produced via immunoSEQ multiplex PCR; TCRdb's table is partial and in-frame only. The sample yields some 330,000 clones, 11% seen once. The V and J genes are TRBV18 and TRBJ1-1, with D tentatively TRBD1 (6 bases). Input material: naive CD4+ T cells from blood. The sequence was collected from a woman aged 25 to 39 in good health. The CDR3 loop reads CASSQLDSTEAFF. The DNA for the CDR3 is TGTGCCAGCTCACAGCTGGACAGCACTGAAGCTTTCTTT.